Sequencing of this T cell receptor beta chain was carried out in a study of glioma-infiltrating T cells. Whole-study findings and limits: Non-neoplastic patients had below-expected tissue-blood divergence, while all gliomas exceeded expectation.

Using RNA template, CDR3s of TCR alpha and beta were amplified with iRepertoire arm-PCR. TCRdb ran MiXCR on the multiplex PCR reads and lists one entry per CDR3 protein. Seen here are roughly 350,000 distinct CDR3 sequences, roughly two fifths observed once, and the top ten hold about 11%. This clonotype was detected a few times. Its antigen remains unidentified. The germline V gene encodes CDR1 MNHNS and CDR2 SASEGT. The CDR3 length is 14 residues. The V and J ends lost 7 bases and 2 bases respectively, with 15 bases between them. The receptor's source is a human donor with low-grade glioma or glioblastoma, undergoing nonglioma brain surgery, or in good health (not recorded which). V gene TRBV6-1 combines with J gene TRBJ2-7, with D perhaps TRBD1 or TRBD2 (5 bases each). Sequencing was carried out using glioma tissue, nonneoplastic brain tissue, or PBMCs (not recorded which). The CDR3 here is CASTSGTKAYEQYF. The CDR3 DNA follows: TGTGCCAGCACCTCTGGGACCAAAGCCTACGAGCAGTACTTC.